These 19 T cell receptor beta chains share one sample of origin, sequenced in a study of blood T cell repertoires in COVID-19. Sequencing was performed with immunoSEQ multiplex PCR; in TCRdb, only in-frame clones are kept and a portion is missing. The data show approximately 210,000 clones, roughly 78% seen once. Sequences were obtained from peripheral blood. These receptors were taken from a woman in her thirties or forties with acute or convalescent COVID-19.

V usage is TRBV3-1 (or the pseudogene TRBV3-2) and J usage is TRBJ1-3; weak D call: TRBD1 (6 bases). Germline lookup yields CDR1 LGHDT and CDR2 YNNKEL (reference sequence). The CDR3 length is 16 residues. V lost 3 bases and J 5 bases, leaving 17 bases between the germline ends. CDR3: CASSQRQAFLRNTIYF. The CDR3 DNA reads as TGTGCCAGCAGCCAGAGACAGGCATTCCTTCGAAACACCATATATTTT.

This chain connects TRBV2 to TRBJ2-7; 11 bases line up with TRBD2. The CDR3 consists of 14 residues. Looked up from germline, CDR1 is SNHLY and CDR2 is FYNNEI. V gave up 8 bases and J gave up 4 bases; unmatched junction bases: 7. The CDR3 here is CASGIAGGPYEQYF. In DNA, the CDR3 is TGTGCCAGCGGAATAGCGGGGGGGCCTTACGAGCAGTACTTC.

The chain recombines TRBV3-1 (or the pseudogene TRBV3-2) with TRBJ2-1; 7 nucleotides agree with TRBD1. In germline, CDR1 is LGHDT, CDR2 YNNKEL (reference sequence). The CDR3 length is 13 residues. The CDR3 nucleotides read TGTGCGTGCAAGGGACAGAGTTACAATGAGCAGTTCTTC. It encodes CACKGQSYNEQFF.

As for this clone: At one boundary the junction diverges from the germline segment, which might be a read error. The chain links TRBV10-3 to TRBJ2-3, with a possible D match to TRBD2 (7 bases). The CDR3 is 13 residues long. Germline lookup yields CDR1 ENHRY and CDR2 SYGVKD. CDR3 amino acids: CAISESGGAVSIF. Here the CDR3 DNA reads TGTGCCATCAGTGAGTCGGGGGGGGCCGTGTCCATTTTT.

Here the CDR3 DNA reads TGTGCCAGCAGTCCCACTCTCAGACTCGGAAATCCCTACGAGCAGTACTTC. Translating gives CASSPTLRLGNPYEQYF. The chain recombines TRBV11-2 with TRBJ2-7; D is unclear. The germline V gene encodes CDR1 SGHAT and CDR2 FQNNGV. The CDR3 sequence is 17 residues long. V lost 6 bases and J lost 2, with 23 bases in between. The full variable domain, in which reference TRBV11-2 and TRBJ2-7 provide the parts outside the CDR3, is EAGVAQSPRYKIIEKRQSVAFWCNPISGHATLYWYQQILGQGPKLLIQFQNNGVVDDSQLPKDRFSAERLKGVDSTLKIQPAKLEDSAVYLCASSPTLRLGNPYEQYFGPGTRLTVT.

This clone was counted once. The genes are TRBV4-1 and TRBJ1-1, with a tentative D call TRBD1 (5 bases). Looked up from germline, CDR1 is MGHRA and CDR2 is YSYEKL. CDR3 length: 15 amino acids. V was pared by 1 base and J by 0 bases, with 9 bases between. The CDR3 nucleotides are TGCGCCAGCAGCCAAGTCCAGGGTCTGAACACTGAAGCTTTCTTT. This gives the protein CASSQVQGLNTEAFF.

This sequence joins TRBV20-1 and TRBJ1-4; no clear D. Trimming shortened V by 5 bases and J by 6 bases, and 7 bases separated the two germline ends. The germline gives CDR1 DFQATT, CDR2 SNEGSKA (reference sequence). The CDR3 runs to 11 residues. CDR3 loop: CSADLDEKLFF. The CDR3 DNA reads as TGCAGTGCTGACTTGGATGAAAAACTGTTTTTT.

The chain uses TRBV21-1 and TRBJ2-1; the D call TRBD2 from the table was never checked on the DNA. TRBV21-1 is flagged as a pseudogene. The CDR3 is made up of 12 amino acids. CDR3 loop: CASELETPTQFF. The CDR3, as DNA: TGTGCCAGCGAATTGGAGACCCCTACCCAGTTCTTC.

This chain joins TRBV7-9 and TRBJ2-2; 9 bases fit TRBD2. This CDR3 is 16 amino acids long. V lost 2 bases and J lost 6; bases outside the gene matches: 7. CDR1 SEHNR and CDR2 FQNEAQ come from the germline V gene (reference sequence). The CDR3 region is CASSLFRASGAGELFF. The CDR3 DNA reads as TGTGCCAGCAGCTTATTTAGGGCTAGCGGGGCCGGGGAGCTGTTTTTT.

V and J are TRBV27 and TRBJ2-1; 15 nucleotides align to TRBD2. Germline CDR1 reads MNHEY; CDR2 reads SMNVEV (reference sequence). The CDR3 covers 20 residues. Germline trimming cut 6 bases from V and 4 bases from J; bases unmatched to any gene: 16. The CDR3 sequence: CASSSDFPWTSGGGYNEQFF. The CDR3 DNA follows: TGTGCCAGCAGCTCGGATTTTCCCTGGACTAGCGGGGGGGGGTACAATGAGCAGTTCTTC.

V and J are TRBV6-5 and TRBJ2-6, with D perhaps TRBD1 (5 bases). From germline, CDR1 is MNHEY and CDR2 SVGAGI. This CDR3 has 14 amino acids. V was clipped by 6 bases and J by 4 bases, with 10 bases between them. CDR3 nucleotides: TGTGCCAGCAGCACAGGACCCGGGGCCAACGTCCTGACTTTC. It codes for CASSTGPGANVLTF.

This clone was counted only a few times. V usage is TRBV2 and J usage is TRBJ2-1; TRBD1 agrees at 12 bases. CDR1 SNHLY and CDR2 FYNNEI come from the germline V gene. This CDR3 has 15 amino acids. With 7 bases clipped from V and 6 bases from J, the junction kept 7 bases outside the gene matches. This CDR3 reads CASTEGQGARNEQFF. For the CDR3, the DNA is TGTGCCAGCACTGAGGGACAGGGGGCGCGCAATGAGCAGTTCTTC.

CDR3 loop: CASSFVDRSNEKLFF. DNA of the CDR3: TGTGCCAGCAGCTTTGTAGACAGGTCCAATGAAAAACTGTTTTTT. The chain joins TRBV5-6 to TRBJ1-4, with D perhaps matching TRBD1 (6 bases). CDR3 length equals 15 residues. The germline V gene encodes CDR1 SGHDT and CDR2 YYEEEE. V was clipped by 2 bases and J by 5 bases, with 13 bases between them.

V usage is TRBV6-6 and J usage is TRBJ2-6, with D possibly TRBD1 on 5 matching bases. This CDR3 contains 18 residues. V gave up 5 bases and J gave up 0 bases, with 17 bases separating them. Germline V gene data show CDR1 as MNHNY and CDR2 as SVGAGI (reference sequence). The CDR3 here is CASSRRPRDSSGANVLTF. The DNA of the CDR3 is TGTGCCAGCAGTCGACGTCCCAGGGATAGCTCTGGGGCCAACGTCCTGACTTTC.

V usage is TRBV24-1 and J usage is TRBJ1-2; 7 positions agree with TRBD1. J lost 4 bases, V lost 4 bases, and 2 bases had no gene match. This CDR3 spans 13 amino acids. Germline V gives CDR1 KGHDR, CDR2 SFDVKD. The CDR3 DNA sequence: TGTGCCACCAGTGACGGGGACAGCTATGGCTACACCTTC. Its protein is CATSDGDSYGYTF.

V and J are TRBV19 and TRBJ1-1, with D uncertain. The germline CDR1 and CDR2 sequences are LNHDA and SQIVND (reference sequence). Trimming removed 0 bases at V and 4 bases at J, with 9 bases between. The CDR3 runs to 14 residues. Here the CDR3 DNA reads TGTGCCAGTAGTATAGAGAGACAAATCACTGAAGCTTTCTTT. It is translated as CASSIERQITEAFF.

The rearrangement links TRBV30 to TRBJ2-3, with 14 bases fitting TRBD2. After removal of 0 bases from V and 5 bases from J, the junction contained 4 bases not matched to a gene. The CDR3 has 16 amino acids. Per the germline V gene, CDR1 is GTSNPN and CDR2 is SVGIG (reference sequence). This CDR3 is CAWSVGTSGGIDTQYF. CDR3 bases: TGTGCCTGGAGTGTGGGGACTAGCGGGGGTATAGATACGCAGTATTTT.

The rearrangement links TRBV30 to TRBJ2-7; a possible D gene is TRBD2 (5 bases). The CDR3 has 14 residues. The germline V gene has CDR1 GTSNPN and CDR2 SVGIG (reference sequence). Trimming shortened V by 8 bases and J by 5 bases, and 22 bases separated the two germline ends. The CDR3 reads CAADSGLERNEQYF. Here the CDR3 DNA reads TGTGCCGCGGACTCTGGCCTGGAAAGAAACGAGCAGTACTTC.

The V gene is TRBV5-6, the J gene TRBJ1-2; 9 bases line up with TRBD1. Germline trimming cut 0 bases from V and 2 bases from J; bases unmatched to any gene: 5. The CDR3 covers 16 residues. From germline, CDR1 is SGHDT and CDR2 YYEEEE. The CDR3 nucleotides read TGTGCCAGCAGCTTGGAGGGGACAGGGAGAAACTATGGCTACACCTTC. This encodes CASSLEGTGRNYGYTF.